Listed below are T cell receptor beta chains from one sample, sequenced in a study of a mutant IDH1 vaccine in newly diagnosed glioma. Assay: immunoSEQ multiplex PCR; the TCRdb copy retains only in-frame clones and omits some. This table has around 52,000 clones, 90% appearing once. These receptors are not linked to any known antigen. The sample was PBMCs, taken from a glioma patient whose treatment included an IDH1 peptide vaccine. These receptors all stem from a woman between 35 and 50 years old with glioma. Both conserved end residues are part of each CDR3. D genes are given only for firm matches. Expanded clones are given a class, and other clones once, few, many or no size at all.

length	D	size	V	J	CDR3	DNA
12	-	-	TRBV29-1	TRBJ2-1	CSVAHRWVEQFF	TGCAGCGTCGCCCACCGTTGGGTTGAGCAGTTCTTC
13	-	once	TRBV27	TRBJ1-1	CASSLVENTEAFF	TGTGCCAGCAGTTTAGTAGAGAACACTGAAGCTTTCTTT
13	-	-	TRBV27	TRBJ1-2	CASSAQGRDGYTF	TGTGCCAGCAGTGCTCAGGGGAGGGATGGCTACACCTTC
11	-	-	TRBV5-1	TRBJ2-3	CASSATDTQYF	TGCGCCAGCAGCGCCACAGATACGCAGTATTTT
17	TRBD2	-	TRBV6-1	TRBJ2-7	CASSESQAGGRNYEQYF	TGTGCCAGCAGTGAAAGCCAAGCGGGGGGCCGAAACTACGAGCAGTACTTC
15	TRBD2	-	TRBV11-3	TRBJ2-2	CASSNKREGSGELFF	TGTGCCAGCAGCAACAAGCGGGAGGGGTCCGGGGAGCTGTTTTTT
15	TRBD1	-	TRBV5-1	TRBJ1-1	CASSLGTGMNTEAFF	TGCGCCAGCAGCTTAGGGACAGGGATGAACACTGAAGCTTTCTTT
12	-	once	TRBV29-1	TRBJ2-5	CSVRSGEETQYF	TGCAGCGTTAGGTCAGGTGAAGAGACCCAGTACTTC
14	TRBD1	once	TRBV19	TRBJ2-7	CATKGPGTGPEQYF	TGTGCCACCAAGGGACCCGGGACAGGGCCCGAGCAGTACTTC
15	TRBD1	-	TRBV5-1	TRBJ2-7	CASSSGTGKPHEQYF	TGCGCCAGCAGCTCCGGGACAGGGAAACCCCACGAGCAGTACTTC
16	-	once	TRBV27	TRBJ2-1	CASSLSPAGDYNEQFF	TGTGCCAGCAGTTTATCCCCCGCAGGGGATTACAATGAGCAGTTCTTC
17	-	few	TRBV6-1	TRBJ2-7	CASSGVWGRGSVYEQYF	TGTGCCAGCAGTGGGGTTTGGGGGCGAGGATCCGTATACGAGCAGTACTTC
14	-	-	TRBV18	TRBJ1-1	CASSPPTSNTEAFF	TGTGCCAGCTCACCACCTACCTCGAACACTGAAGCTTTCTTT
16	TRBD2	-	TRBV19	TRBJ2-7	CASSQNGEGHLYEQYF	TGTGCCAGTAGTCAAAATGGGGAGGGGCACCTCTACGAGCAGTACTTC
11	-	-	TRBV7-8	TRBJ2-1	CASSLKGEQFF	TGTGCCAGCAGCTTAAAAGGTGAGCAGTTCTTC
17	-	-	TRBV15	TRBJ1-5	CATSRKFVPGDYQPQHF	TGTGCCACCAGCAGGAAATTCGTCCCAGGGGATTATCAGCCCCAGCATTTT
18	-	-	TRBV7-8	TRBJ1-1	CASSLAWSMRAPNTEAFF	TGTGCCAGCAGCTTAGCGTGGTCCATGAGGGCACCGAACACTGAAGCTTTCTTT
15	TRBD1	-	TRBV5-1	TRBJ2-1	CASSFAGTVYNEQFF	TGCGCCAGCAGCTTTGCCGGGACAGTCTACAATGAGCAGTTCTTC
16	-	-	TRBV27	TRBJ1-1	CASSLRAQDLNTEAFF	TGTGCCAGCAGTTTAAGGGCACAAGACCTGAACACTGAAGCTTTCTTT
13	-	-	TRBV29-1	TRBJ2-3	CSARGRLTDTQYF	TGCAGCGCCCGGGGGCGGTTAACAGATACGCAGTATTTT
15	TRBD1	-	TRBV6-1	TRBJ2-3	CASRPGTGGADTQYF	TGTGCCAGCAGACCAGGGACAGGGGGCGCGGATACGCAGTATTTT
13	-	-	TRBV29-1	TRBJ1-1	CSVVRGGVTEAFF	TGCAGCGTTGTTAGGGGGGGAGTCACTGAAGCTTTCTTT
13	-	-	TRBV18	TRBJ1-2	CASSPEGNYGYTF	TGTGCCAGCTCACCTGAGGGGAACTATGGCTACACCTTC
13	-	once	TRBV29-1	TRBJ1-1	CSVQGRKAPDAFF	TGCAGCGTCCAGGGCAGGAAGGCTCCGGATGCTTTCTTT
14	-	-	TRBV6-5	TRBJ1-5	CASRRDRSNQPQHF	TGTGCCAGCAGAAGGGACCGGAGCAATCAGCCCCAGCATTTT
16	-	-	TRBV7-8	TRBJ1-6	CASSLSLHLYNSPLHF	TGTGCCAGCAGCTTAAGTCTACACCTCTATAATTCACCCCTCCACTTT
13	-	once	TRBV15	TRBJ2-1	CATSEGLYNEQFF	TGTGCCACCAGCGAGGGGCTCTACAATGAGCAGTTCTTC
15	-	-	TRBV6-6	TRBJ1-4	CASSYSGGSNEKLFF	TGTGCCAGCAGTTACTCGGGGGGTTCTAATGAAAAACTGTTTTTT
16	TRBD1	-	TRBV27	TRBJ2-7	CASRSPDRGRFPEQYF	TGTGCCAGCAGATCACCGGACAGGGGGCGGTTTCCCGAGCAGTACTTC
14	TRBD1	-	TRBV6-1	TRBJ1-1	CASSTDRVSTEAFF	TGTGCCAGCAGTACAGACAGGGTTTCCACTGAAGCTTTCTTT
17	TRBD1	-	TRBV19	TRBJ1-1	CASSTGDRGGRNTEAFF	TGTGCCAGTAGTACCGGGGACAGGGGAGGTAGGAACACTGAAGCTTTCTTT
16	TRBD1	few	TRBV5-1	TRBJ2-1	CASSLGTGPTYNEQFF	TGCGCCAGCAGCCTCGGGACAGGGCCAACCTACAATGAGCAGTTCTTC
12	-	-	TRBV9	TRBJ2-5	CASSGDRETQYF	TGTGCCAGCAGCGGAGACCGGGAGACCCAGTACTTC
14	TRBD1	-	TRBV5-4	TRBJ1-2	CASSSGTGDYGYTF	TGTGCCAGCAGCTCCGGGACAGGGGACTATGGCTACACCTTC
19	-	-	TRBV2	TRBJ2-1	CASSLPGINRGPGGNEQFF	TGTGCCAGCAGTCTCCCAGGCATTAACAGGGGCCCGGGAGGGAATGAGCAGTTCTTC
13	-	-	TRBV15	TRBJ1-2	CATSSGTDYGYTF	TGTGCCACCAGCAGCGGGACGGACTATGGCTACACCTTC
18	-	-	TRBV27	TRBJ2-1	CASSGFFARPQNNNEQFF	TGTGCCAGCAGTGGATTTTTCGCGCGCCCCCAAAACAACAATGAGCAGTTCTTC
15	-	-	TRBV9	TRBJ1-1	CASSPGSRGGTEAFF	TGTGCCAGCAGCCCCGGTTCGAGGGGGGGAACTGAAGCTTTCTTT
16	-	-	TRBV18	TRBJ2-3	CASSPARTYSTDTQYF	TGTGCCAGCTCACCAGCCAGAACGTATAGCACAGATACGCAGTATTTT
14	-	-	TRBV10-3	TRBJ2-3	CAISELGGGDTQYF	TGTGCCATCAGTGAGCTTGGAGGAGGAGATACGCAGTATTTT
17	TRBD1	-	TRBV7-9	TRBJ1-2	CASSLGVGQGVRDGYTF	TGTGCCAGCAGCTTAGGAGTGGGACAGGGCGTCCGAGATGGCTACACCTTC
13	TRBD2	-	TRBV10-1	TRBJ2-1	CASGTSGIDEQFF	TGCGCCAGCGGGACTAGCGGGATCGATGAGCAGTTCTTC
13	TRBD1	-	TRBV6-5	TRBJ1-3	CASSSTGGNTIYF	TGTGCCAGCAGTTCGACAGGGGGAAACACCATATATTTT
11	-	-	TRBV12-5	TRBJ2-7	CARAALYEQYF	TGTGCTAGGGCCGCACTCTACGAGCAGTACTTC
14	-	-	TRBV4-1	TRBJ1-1	CASSQPQGRTEAFF	TGCGCCAGCAGCCAACCCCAGGGTCGGACTGAAGCTTTCTTT
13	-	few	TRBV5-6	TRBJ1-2	CASSLSGGNGYTF	TGTGCCAGCAGCCTCTCCGGGGGAAATGGCTACACCTTC
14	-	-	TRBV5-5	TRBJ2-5	CASSFVRDQETQYF	TGTGCCAGCAGCTTTGTCAGGGACCAAGAGACCCAGTACTTC
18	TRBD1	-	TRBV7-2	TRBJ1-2	CASSSTGTGGFDLYGYTF	TGTGCCAGCAGCTCCACCGGGACAGGGGGCTTCGACCTCTATGGCTACACCTTC
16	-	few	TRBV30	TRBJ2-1	CAWSVRRGGVYNEQFF	TGTGCCTGGAGTGTACGGAGAGGAGGTGTCTACAATGAGCAGTTCTTC
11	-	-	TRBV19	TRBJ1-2	CASSTLYGYTF	TGTGCCAGTAGTACGCTCTATGGCTACACCTTC
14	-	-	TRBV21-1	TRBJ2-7	CASSIRQGSNEQYF	TGTGCCAGCAGCATACGACAGGGTTCCAACGAGCAGTACTTC